The TCR beta chain described here comes from a study of shared clonotypes between healthy human individuals. Study in general: In total, the donors were two women and a few men aged 18 to 49.

A CD45RA-negative memory subset and a CD45RA+ naive subset were separated from the CD4+ cells. Deep was the level used in running the assay. The authors split each subset's genomic DNA evenly across several immunoSEQ plates. TCRdb keeps only in-frame clones here, not all; method: immunoSEQ multiplex PCR. The sample shows approximately 980,000 clones, approximately 76% of them seen only once. Per germline, CDR1 SGHNT and CDR2 YYREEE (reference sequence). Trimming cost V 6 bases and J 6 bases, with 15 bases left between them. The CDR3 loop spans 14 amino acids. The J gene is TRBJ2-2, the V gene TRBV5-4; a possible D gene is TRBD2 (5 bases). Sequencing was performed on memory CD4+ T cells sorted from blood. Described subset: CD45RA-negative fraction. The sequence was obtained from a man aged 18 to 35 in good health. CDR3 residues: CASNTDGLAGELFF. CDR3 nucleotides: TGTGCCAGCAACACTGATGGACTCGCCGGGGAGCTGTTTTTT. The full variable domain, rest sourced from reference TRBV5-4 and TRBJ2-2, is ETGVTQSPTHLIKTRGQQVTLRCSSQSGHNTVSWYQQALGQGPQFIFQYYREEENGRGNFPPRFSGLQFPNYSSELNVNALELDDSALYLCASNTDGLAGELFFGEGSRLTVL.